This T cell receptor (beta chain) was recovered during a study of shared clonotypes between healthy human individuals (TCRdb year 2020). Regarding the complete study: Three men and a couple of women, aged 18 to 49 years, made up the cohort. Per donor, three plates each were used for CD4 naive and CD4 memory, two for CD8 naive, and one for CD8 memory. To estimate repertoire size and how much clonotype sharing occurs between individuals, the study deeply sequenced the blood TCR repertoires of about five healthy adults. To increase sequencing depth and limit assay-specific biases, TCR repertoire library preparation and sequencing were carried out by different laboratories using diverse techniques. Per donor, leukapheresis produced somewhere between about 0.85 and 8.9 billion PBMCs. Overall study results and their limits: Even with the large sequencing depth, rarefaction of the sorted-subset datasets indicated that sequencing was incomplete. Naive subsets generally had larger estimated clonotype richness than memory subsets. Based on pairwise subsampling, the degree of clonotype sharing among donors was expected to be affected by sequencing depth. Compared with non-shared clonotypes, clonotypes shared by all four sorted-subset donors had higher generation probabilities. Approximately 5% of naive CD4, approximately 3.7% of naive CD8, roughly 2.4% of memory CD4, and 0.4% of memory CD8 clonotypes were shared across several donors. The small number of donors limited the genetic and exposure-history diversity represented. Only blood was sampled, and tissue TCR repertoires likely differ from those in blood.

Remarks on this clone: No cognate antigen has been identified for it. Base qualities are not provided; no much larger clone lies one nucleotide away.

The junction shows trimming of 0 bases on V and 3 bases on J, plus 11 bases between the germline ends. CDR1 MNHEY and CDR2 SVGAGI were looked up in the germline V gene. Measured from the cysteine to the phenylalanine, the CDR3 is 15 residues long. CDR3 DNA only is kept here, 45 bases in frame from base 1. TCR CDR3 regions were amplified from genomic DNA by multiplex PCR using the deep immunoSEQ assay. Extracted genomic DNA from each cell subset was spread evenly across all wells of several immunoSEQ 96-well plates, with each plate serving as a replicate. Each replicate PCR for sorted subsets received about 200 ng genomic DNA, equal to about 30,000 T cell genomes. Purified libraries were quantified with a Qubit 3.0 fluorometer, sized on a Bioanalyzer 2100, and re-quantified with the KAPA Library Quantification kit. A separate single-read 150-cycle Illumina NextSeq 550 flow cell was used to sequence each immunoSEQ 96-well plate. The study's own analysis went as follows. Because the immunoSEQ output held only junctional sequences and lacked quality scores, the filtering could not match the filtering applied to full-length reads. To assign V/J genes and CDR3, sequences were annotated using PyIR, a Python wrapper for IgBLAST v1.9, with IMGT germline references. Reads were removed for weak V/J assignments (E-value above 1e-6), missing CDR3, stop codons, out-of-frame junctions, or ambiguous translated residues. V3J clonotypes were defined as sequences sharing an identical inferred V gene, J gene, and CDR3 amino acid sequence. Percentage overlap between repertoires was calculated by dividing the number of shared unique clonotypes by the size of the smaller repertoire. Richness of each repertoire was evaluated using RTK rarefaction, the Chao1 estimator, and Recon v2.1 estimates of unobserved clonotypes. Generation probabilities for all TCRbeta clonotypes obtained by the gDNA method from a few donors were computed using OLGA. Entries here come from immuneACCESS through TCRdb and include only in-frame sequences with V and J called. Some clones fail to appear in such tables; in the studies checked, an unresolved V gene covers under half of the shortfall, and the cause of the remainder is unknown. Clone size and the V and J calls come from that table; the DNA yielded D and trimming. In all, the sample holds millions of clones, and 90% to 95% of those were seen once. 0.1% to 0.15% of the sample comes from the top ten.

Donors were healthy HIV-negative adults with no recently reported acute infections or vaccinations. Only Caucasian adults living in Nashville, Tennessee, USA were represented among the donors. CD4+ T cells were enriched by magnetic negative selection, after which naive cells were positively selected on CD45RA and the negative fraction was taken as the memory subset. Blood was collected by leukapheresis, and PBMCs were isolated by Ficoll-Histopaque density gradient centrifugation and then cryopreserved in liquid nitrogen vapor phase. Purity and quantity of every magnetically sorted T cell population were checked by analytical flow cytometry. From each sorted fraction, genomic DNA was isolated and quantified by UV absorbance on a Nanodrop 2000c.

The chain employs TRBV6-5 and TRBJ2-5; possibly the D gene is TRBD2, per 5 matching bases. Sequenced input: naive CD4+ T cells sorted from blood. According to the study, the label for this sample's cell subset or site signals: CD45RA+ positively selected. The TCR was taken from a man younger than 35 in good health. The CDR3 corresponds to CASSYSSRLKETQYF. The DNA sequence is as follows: TGTGCCAGCAGTTACTCGAGTAGACTAAAAGAGACCCAGTACTTC.